This TCR beta chain was identified during a study of cytomegalovirus exposure and HLA in healthy donors (TCRdb year 2017). As for the study more broadly: In an earlier analysis of several hundred of the donors, less than 350 Gb of sequence data and about 110 million unique TCR beta sequences from about 179 million T cells were reported. An early release covering more than 500 HLA-typed donors comprised about 300 gigabases of sequencing data and approximately 80 million unique TCR sequences. The genetic ancestry cluster associated with self-reported Caucasian donors included 80% to 90% of the roughly 400 genotyped donors. The aim of the study was to test whether cataloging public T cell receptors could identify signatures of past pathogen exposure. The study profiled the T cell repertoires of 500 to 800 subjects by immunosequencing and related them to cytomegalovirus serostatus. A separate validation cohort of over 95 different subjects was used in addition to the 666-subject first cohort. The study combined high-throughput TCR immunosequencing, statistical association of individual TCRs with disease status, and machine learning to predict cytomegalovirus infection status. In a later analysis, previously published TCR beta repertoires from some 640 donors were re-analyzed and high-resolution HLA genotyping was added so that TCR occurrence patterns could be studied. The later analysis used no new phenotypic data to find candidate immune exposures, relying instead on TCR beta sequences and their occurrence across donors. An earlier analysis of some 500 of the donors applied high-throughput TCR beta sequencing to assess whether each TCR beta V gene segment acted as functional or pseudogenic. Donor age, sex, ethnicity and CMV serostatus were compiled together with the repertoire data. A later genetic analysis used genome-wide SNP genotypes for about 60% of the roughly 700 donors, treating that subset as a discovery cohort. All discovery cohort repertoires had been generated using a single sequencing platform. Both class I and class II loci were covered by HLA typing, at four-digit resolution. The number of donors typed differed by locus, with about 629-630 for A, B, C, DRB1 and DQB1, about 500 for DQA1, some 570 for DPA1, and some 440 for DPB1. Because of strong linkage in the cohort, roughly five DR-DQ haplotypes were treated as single units for association and clustering. On average, roughly 240,000 unique TCR beta nucleotide sequences were sequenced per donor among fewer than 500 genotyped donors of the cohort, with 15% to 20% of those sequences being non-productive. What the study reported, not specific to this receptor: Some IMGT-functional V segments, including TRBV6-2 and TRBV6-3, could not be distinguished by the 87-base-pair reads and were therefore excluded. HLA typing was unavailable for some donors at each locus, so association tests used only the typed subset. A further reported finding was that TCR beta sequences accurately predicted the HLA-A and HLA-B alleles for most subjects in the first cohort. The study listed 150 to 200 TCR beta chains as associated with cytomegalovirus. In a later analysis, TCR association rates were found to vary across HLA loci, with the most associated TCRs seen for DRB1 alleles and the fewest for HLA-C alleles. The classifier was reported to diagnose cytomegalovirus status with high specificity and sensitivity in both the original and validation cohorts. V-gene and J-gene trimming of TCR beta chains was associated with a missense DCLRE1C variant in a later genetic analysis, and the association was replicated in an independent cohort. According to a later genetic analysis, donors in an Asian-associated ancestry cluster had fewer N-insertions in productive TCRs than the approximately 650-donor mean. For the cohort, immune exposure information was limited to CMV serostatus. Correlated functional status among segregating V segments might be attributable to linkage disequilibrium, but an unknown experimental factor could not be ruled out. Because counts were too low, roughly 16 rarely observed V segments, including chromosome 9 orphons, were excluded from the earlier analysis of 587 of the donors. In an earlier analysis of 450 to 750 of the donors, most TCR beta V segments appeared in productive rearrangements about 87% or about 30% of the time, broadly matching IMGT annotations. The authors suggested that the approach could potentially be generalized to other disease states and immunological phenotypes. Specific HLA alleles were associated with 15,000 to 20,000 TCR beta sequences at a false discovery rate of 0.05 in a later analysis. A later analysis found that most CMV-associated TCR beta chains appeared HLA-restricted, with HLA associations seemingly driven largely by CMV exposure. The sequencing pipeline was judged likely to have produced a cluster of highly shared sequence variants as a technical artifact. This cohort had only TCR beta chains sequenced, and the lack of alpha or paired-chain data limited which features could be detected. In a later analysis, HLA-associated TCR beta chains were found to be more clonally expanded and to have lower generation probabilities than equally common non-associated chains. A few of the identified cytomegalovirus-associated TCR beta chains were confirmed in vitro to be specific for cytomegalovirus antigens. According to a later analysis, parvovirus B19, influenza, CMV and Epstein-Barr virus appeared linked to several top co-occurrence clusters. Assigning TCR associations to individual alleles was difficult when HLA alleles, especially DR and DQ, strongly co-occurred. The presence/absence analyses assumed that sequencing depth was roughly uniform across donors, and that assumption may not be true. Across donors, most TCR sequences were observed very rarely, whereas some public TCRs were present in many individuals.

As encoded in the germline V gene (reference sequence), CDR1 is MNHEY while CDR2 is SMNVEV. Trimmed from V: 6 bases; trimmed from J: 4 bases; junction bases lacking a gene match: 10. The CDR3, cysteine through phenylalanine, is 15 amino acids long. Only the CDR3 part of the read is kept: 45 bases, read in frame from the first base. Receptors were amplified or captured by the immunoSEQ multiplex PCR assay. A mixture of 60 forward primers for TCR Vbeta segments and 13 reverse primers for TCR Jbeta segments was used in the multiplex PCR. The CDR3 region of rearranged TCR beta genes was amplified from genomic DNA by a multiplex PCR assay. The amplified TCR beta libraries were sequenced on the Illumina HiSeq System as 87-base-pair reads. The original methods were these. A later analysis tallied around 80 million unique TCR beta chains across the 666 repertoires, and 10 million to 11 million of those chains were shared by two or more donors. Raw reads were error-corrected and collapsed into unique sequences with a nearest-neighbor algorithm that merged closely related sequences to remove PCR and sequencing errors. To assign V, D and J gene segments, CDR3 sequences were aligned to IMGT reference sequences. For a sequence to be retained, a match of at least six nucleotides was required to both a V gene segment and a J gene segment. A rearrangement was called productive if the CDR3 had no stop codons and remained in frame with V and J, and every other rearrangement was called non-productive. CDR3 was defined according to IMGT convention as the region running from the second conserved V-encoded cysteine to the conserved J-encoded phenylalanine. The earlier analysis of about 530 of the donors excluded any sequence lacking an unambiguous match to a single V gene segment. In an earlier analysis of approximately 610 of the donors, V segments were called functional above 56.7% productive rearrangements and were called segregating when the between-donor standard deviation exceeded 5%. A statistical classification framework was built for diagnosing cytomegalovirus status from the catalog of TCR beta chain sequences. V and J gene assignment, in a later analysis, came from comparing TCR nucleotide sequences with IMGT/GENE-DB human TR gene sequences. The TCRdist pipeline was used in a later analysis to assign CDR3 sequences and most-parsimonious VDJ recombination scenarios. In a later analysis, each TCR beta chain was defined by its CDR3 amino acid sequence together with its V-gene family, and reads lacking a unique V-gene family were excluded. As a way to deal with suspected cross-contamination and a sequencing artifact, a later analysis dropped hundreds of nucleotide sequences that were highly shared and had low generation probability. For each public chain, a later analysis derived a clonal expansion index from normalized ranks of inferred template counts within each repertoire. Generation probabilities in a later analysis came from a VDJ recombination model fitted to out-of-frame rearrangements, and those results were checked against IGoR. A later analysis scored TCR-TCR, TCR-HLA and TCR-CMV co-occurrence with hypergeometric tests, applying a repertoire-size bias correction to TCR pairs. A later analysis estimated false discovery rates by permuting HLA or CMV assignments 20 times. A later analysis grouped co-occurring TCRs with DBSCAN, adding TCRdist sequence similarity when clustering within HLA-allele-positive subsets. Repertoires with fewer than 30,000 or more than 120,000 public chains, plus five repertoires with anomalous nucleotide sharing, were excluded from co-occurrence clustering. TCRdb provides this immuneACCESS table in a form limited to in-frame rearrangements. Some clones are lacking; in checked studies, under half of them reflect an unresolved V gene, and why the rest are absent is not known. The DNA was the basis for D and trimming; V, J and clone size are from that table. The sample table on file contains fewer than 130,000 clones. More than 0.5% of the sample lies in the top ten.

The cohort was made up of 666 healthy bone marrow donors. All cohort members were sampled while nominally healthy, although unrecorded immune exposures were likely present. The donor tested CMV seronegative and was one of the 352 seronegative cohort members. Each donor provided a peripheral blood sample, and peripheral blood mononuclear cells were used for TCR beta sequencing. The Qiagen DNeasy Blood Extraction Kit was used to extract genomic DNA from the blood cell samples. A remark on this clone: Its antigen has not been determined.

The material sequenced was PBMCs. This receptor was identified in a man in his forties or fifties in good health and CMV-seronegative. The V gene is TRBV27 and the J gene is TRBJ2-7; 9 bases in between match TRBD1. The CDR3 region reads CASSTPGQGRYEQYF. The nucleotide sequence is given as TGTGCCAGCAGCACACCGGGACAGGGTCGTTACGAGCAGTACTTC.